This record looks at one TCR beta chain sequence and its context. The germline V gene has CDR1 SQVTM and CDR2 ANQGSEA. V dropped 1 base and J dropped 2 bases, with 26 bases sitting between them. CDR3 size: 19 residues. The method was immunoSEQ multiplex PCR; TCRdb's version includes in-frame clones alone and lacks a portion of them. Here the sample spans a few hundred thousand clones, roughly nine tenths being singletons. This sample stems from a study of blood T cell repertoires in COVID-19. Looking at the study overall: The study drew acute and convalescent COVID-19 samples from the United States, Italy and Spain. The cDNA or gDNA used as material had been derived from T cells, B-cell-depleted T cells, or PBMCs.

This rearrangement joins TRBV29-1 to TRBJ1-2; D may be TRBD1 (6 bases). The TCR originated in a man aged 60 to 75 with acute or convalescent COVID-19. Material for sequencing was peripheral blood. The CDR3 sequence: CSVEGPRKQGRRLNYGYTF. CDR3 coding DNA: TGCAGCGTTGAAGGGCCCCGGAAGCAGGGGCGCCGTCTCAACTATGGCTACACCTTC.